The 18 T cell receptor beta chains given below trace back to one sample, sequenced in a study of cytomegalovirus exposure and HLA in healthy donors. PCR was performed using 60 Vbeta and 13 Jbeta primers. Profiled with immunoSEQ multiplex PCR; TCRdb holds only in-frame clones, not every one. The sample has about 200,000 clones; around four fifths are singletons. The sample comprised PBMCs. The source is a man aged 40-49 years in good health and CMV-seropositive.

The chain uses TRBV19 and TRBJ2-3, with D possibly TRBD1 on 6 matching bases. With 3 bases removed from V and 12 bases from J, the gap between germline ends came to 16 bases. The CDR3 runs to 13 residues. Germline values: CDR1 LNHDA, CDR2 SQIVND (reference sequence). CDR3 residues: CASSMVRQGGQYF. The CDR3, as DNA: TGTGCCAGTAGTATGGTCCGGCAAGGGGGACAGTATTTT.

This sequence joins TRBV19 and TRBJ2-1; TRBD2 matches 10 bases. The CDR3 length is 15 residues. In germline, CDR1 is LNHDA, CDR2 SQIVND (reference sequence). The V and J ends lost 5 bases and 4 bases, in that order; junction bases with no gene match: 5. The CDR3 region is CASSPTSGTYNEQFF. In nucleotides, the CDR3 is TGTGCCAGTAGTCCAACTAGCGGGACTTACAATGAGCAGTTCTTC.

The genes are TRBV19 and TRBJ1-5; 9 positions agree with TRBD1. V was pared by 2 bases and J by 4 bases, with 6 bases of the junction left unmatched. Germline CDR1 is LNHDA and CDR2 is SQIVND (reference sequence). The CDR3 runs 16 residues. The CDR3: CASSIPGQGPNQPQHF. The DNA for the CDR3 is TGTGCCAGTAGTATACCCGGACAGGGGCCAAATCAGCCCCAGCATTTT.

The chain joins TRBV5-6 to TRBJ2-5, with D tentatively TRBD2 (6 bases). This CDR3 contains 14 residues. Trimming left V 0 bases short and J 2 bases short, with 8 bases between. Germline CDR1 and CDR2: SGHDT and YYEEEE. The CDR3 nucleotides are TGTGCCAGCAGCTTGGTGGGGGGACAAGAGACCCAGTACTTC. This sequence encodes CASSLVGGQETQYF.

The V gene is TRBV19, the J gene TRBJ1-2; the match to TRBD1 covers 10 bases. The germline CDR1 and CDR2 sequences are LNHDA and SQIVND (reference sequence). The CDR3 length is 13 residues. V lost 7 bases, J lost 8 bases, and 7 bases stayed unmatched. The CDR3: CASTDRGPSGYTF. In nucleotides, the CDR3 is TGTGCCAGTACTGACAGGGGGCCGAGCGGCTACACCTTC.

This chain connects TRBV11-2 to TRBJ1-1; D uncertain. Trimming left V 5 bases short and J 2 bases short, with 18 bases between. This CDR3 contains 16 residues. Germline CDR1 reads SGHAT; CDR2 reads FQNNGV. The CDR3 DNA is TGTGCCAGCAGCCGGGAACGACATACGGTTAACACTGAAGCTTTCTTT. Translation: CASSRERHTVNTEAFF.

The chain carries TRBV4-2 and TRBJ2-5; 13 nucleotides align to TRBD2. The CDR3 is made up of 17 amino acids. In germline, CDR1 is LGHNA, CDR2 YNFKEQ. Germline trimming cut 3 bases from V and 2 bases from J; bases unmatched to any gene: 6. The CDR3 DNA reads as TGTGCCAGCAGCCATCTCGGACTAGCGGGAGAGCAAGAGACCCAGTACTTC. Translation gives CASSHLGLAGEQETQYF.

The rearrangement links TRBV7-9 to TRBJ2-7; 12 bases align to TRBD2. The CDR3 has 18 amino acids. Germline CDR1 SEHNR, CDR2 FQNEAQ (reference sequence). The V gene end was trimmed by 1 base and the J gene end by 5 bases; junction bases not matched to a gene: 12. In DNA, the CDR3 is TGTGCCAGCAGCTTAGGGATAGTAGCGACTAGCGGGGGCCACGAGCAGTACTTC. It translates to CASSLGIVATSGGHEQYF.

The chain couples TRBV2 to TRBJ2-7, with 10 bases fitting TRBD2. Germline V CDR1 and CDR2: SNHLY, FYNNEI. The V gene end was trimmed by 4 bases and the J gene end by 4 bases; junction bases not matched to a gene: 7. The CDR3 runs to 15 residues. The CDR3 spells CASSGLAGVLYEQYF. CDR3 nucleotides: TGTGCCAGCAGTGGCCTAGCGGGAGTACTTTACGAGCAGTACTTC.

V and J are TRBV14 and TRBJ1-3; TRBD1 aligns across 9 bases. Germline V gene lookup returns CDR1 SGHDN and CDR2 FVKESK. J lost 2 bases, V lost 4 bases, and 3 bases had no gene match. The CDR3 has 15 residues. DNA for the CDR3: TGTGCCAGCAGCCGAAGGACAGGGGCTGGAAACACCATATATTTT. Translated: CASSRRTGAGNTIYF.

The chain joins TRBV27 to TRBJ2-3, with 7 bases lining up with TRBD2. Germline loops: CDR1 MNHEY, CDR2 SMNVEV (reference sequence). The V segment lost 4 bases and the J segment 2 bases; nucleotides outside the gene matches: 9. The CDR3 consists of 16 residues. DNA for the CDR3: TGTGCCAGCAGTTCTCGGCCAGCGGGGCTCACAGATACGCAGTATTTT. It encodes CASSSRPAGLTDTQYF.

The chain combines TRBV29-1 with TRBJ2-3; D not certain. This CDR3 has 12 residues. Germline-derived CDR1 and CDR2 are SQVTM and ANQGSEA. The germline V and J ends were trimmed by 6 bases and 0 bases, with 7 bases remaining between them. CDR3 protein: CSVTESTDTQYF. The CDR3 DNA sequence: TGCAGCGTCACAGAGAGCACAGATACGCAGTATTTT.

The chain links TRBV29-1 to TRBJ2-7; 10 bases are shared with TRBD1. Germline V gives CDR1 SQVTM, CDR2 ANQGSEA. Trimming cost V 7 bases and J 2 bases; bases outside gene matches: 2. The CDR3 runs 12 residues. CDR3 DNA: TGCAGCGCCGGGACAGGGGCCTACGAGCAGTACTTC. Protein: CSAGTGAYEQYF.

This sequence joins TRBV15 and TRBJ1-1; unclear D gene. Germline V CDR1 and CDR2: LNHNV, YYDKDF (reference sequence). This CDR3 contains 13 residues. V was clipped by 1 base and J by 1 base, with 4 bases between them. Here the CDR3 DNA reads TGTGCCACCAGCAGAGTTAGGAACACTGAAGCTTTCTTT. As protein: CATSRVRNTEAFF.

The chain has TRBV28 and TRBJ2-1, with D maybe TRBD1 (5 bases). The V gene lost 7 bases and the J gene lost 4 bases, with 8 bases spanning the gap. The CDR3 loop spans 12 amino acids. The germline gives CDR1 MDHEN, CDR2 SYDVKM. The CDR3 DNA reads TGTGCCAGCAAGACAGTTTACAATGAGCAGTTCTTC. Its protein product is CASKTVYNEQFF. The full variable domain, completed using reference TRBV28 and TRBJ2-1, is DVKVTQSSRYLVKRTGEKVFLECVQDMDHENMFWYRQDPGLGLRLIYFSYDVKMKEKGDIPEGYSVSREKKERFSLILESASTNQTSMYLCASKTVYNEQFFGPGTRLTVL.

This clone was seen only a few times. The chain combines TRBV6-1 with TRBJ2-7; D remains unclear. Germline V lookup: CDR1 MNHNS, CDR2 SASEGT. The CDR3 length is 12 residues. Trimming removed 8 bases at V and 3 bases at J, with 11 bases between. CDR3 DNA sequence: TGTGCCAGCGGGCAAGGCAGCTACGAGCAGTACTTC. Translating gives CASGQGSYEQYF.

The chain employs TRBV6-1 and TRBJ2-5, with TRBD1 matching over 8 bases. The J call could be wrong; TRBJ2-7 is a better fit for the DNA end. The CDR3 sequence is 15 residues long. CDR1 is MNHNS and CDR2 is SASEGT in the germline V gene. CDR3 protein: CASSPLDRVIYEQYF. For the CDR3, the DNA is TGTGCCAGCAGCCCCTTGGACAGGGTAATCTACGAGCAGTACTTC.

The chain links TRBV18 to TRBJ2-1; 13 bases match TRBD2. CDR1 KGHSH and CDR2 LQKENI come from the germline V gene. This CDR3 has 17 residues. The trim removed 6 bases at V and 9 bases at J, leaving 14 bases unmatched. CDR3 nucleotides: TGTGCCAGCTCTGGTTTGCGCAGGACTAGCGGGAGCTTTGAGCAGTTCTTC. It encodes CASSGLRRTSGSFEQFF.